This T cell receptor (beta chain) was retrieved from a study of control samples from healthy donors and cancer patients. The trim removed 7 bases at V and 2 bases at J, leaving 16 bases unmatched. The CDR3 is made up of 18 amino acids. CDR1 is SEHNR, CDR2 FQNEAQ, per germline (reference sequence). The method was immunoSEQ multiplex PCR; TCRdb's version includes in-frame clones alone and lacks a portion of them. The sample has some 64,000 clones; over 75% are singletons. Sample: PBMCs. The gene calls are TRBV7-9 and TRBJ2-1; 8 bases align to TRBD2. This TCR derives from a woman aged 50 to 65 with colorectal cancer. CDR3 DNA sequence: TGTGCCAGCATTCCTATCCGAGCGGGAGCGGGCACCTACAATGAGCAGTTCTTC. This codes for CASIPIRAGAGTYNEQFF.